Sequencing of this T cell receptor (beta chain) was carried out in a study of shared clonotypes between healthy human individuals. For this clone: Its cognate antigen is unknown.

Points from the study as a whole: It was anticipated that sequencing depth would influence how many clonotypes donors shared.

This CDR3 has 14 residues. The V segment lost 6 bases and the J segment 3 bases; nucleotides outside the gene matches: 4. CDR1 and CDR2 (germline): MRHNA, SNTAGT. In the authors' workflow: Sequence data from immunoSEQ were junction-only and lacked quality scores; consequently, filtering differed. TCRdb's table, derived via immunoSEQ multiplex PCR, lists solely in-frame clones and lacks some. V and J calls and clone size follow that table, whereas D and trimming were derived from the DNA. Among 450,000 to 650,000 clones listed, around 78% were seen once. V is TRBV6-4 and J is TRBJ1-3, with TRBD1 identical over 8 bases. The TCR sequence derives from a middle-aged woman in good health. Some clones in this sample may be carry-over from other donors' samples. Material: PBMCs. DNA for the CDR3: TGTGCCAGCAGGGGAACAGGGGGTGGAAACACCATATATTTT. Translating gives CASRGTGGGNTIYF.